These T cell receptor beta chains were read from a single sample in a study of PD-1 blockade in classical Hodgkin lymphoma. TCRdb keeps only in-frame clones here, not all; method: immunoSEQ multiplex PCR. The profile shows about 9,900 clones, 80% to 95% of them singletons. Sequenced material: peripheral blood mononuclear cells (PBMCs), taken at baseline. Receptors were obtained from a human donor with classical Hodgkin lymphoma. Each CDR3 is given with its conserved first and last residue. The D gene is left open where the match is weak. Some rows mark clone size as missing; the rest say once, few, many or name a class of expanded clone.

clone_size: -; d_call: TRBD1; v_call: TRBV4-1; j_call: TRBJ1-4; cdr3_nt: TGCGCCAGCAGGCCTACTTTCCGGGACAGCTGGAGTAATGAAAAACTGTTTTTT; cdr3_aa: CASRPTFRDSWSNEKLFF
clone_size: few; d_call: -; v_call: TRBV25-1; j_call: TRBJ1-1; cdr3_nt: TGTGCCAGCAGTGAAGAAGATCAGCTTGAAGCTTTCTTT; cdr3_aa: CASSEEDQLEAFF
clone_size: -; d_call: -; v_call: TRBV19; j_call: TRBJ1-5; cdr3_nt: TGTGCCAGTAGTATTAGTGGATTAAATCAGCCCCAGCATTTT; cdr3_aa: CASSISGLNQPQHF
clone_size: -; d_call: TRBD2; v_call: TRBV30; j_call: TRBJ2-3; cdr3_nt: TGTGCCTGGAGTGGGGGAGCGGGAGGCCCACCACGCACAGATACGCAGTATTTT; cdr3_aa: CAWSGGAGGPPRTDTQYF
clone_size: -; d_call: -; v_call: TRBV9; j_call: TRBJ2-7; cdr3_nt: TGTGCCAGCAGCCCGAAGGAAAAAAGCTCCTACGAGCAGTACTTC; cdr3_aa: CASSPKEKSSYEQYF
clone_size: once; d_call: TRBD2; v_call: TRBV5-6; j_call: TRBJ2-7; cdr3_nt: TGTGCCAGCAGCTCACCGGGACTAGCCTTCTACGAGCAGTACTTC; cdr3_aa: CASSSPGLAFYEQYF
clone_size: once; d_call: -; v_call: TRBV18; j_call: TRBJ2-2; cdr3_nt: TGTGCCAGCTCATCTCTACACGCCGGGGAGCTGTTTTTT; cdr3_aa: CASSSLHAGELFF
clone_size: -; d_call: TRBD2; v_call: TRBV19; j_call: TRBJ2-1; cdr3_nt: TGTGCCAGTAGTATAGGGGGGAGGGCCTTCAATGAGCAGTTCTTC; cdr3_aa: CASSIGGRAFNEQFF
clone_size: once; d_call: TRBD2; v_call: TRBV5-1; j_call: TRBJ2-7; cdr3_nt: TGCGCCAGCAGCCCCGGCCTGGGACTAGCTATCTACGAGCAGTACTTC; cdr3_aa: CASSPGLGLAIYEQYF
clone_size: -; d_call: -; v_call: TRBV11-2; j_call: TRBJ2-7; cdr3_nt: TGTGCCAGCAGCTTAGAAAGGGGGGTGGGCGAGCAGTACTTC; cdr3_aa: CASSLERGVGEQYF
clone_size: -; d_call: TRBD1; v_call: TRBV5-1; j_call: TRBJ1-5; cdr3_nt: TGCGCCAGCAGCTTGGTACCGACAGGGTCGGGCAATCAGCCCCAGCATTTT; cdr3_aa: CASSLVPTGSGNQPQHF
clone_size: -; d_call: -; v_call: TRBV6-1; j_call: TRBJ2-1; cdr3_nt: TGTGCCAGCACCCTCCCCGGGACGCTATGGGTTGAGCAGTTCTTC; cdr3_aa: CASTLPGTLWVEQFF
clone_size: once; d_call: -; v_call: TRBV11-3; j_call: TRBJ2-5; cdr3_nt: TGTGCCAGCAGCTTAGACGGGGAGACCCAGTACTTC; cdr3_aa: CASSLDGETQYF
clone_size: -; d_call: -; v_call: TRBV18; j_call: TRBJ2-2; cdr3_nt: TGTGCCAGCTCACCGTCGGGGAACACCGGGGAGCTGTTTTTT; cdr3_aa: CASSPSGNTGELFF
clone_size: -; d_call: -; v_call: TRBV28; j_call: TRBJ1-2; cdr3_nt: TGTGCCAGCAGTTTACAGGACCGCTACACCTTC; cdr3_aa: CASSLQDRYTF
clone_size: -; d_call: -; v_call: TRBV15; j_call: TRBJ2-5; cdr3_nt: TGTGCCACCCGAACAGCGTTTCGAGAGACCCAGTACTTC; cdr3_aa: CATRTAFRETQYF
clone_size: -; d_call: -; v_call: TRBV5-4; j_call: TRBJ2-7; cdr3_nt: TGTGCCAGCAGCCCGCCGGGGTACAGCTACGAGCAGTACTTC; cdr3_aa: CASSPPGYSYEQYF
clone_size: -; d_call: -; v_call: TRBV20-1; j_call: TRBJ1-2; cdr3_nt: TGCAGTGCCTTAACAGGTTTTGGCTACACCTTC; cdr3_aa: CSALTGFGYTF
clone_size: -; d_call: -; v_call: TRBV19; j_call: TRBJ2-3; cdr3_nt: TGTGCCAGTACCGAGACTGCCGCCGGGAGCCCAGATACGCAGTATTTT; cdr3_aa: CASTETAAGSPDTQYF
clone_size: -; d_call: -; v_call: TRBV7-9; j_call: TRBJ2-7; cdr3_nt: TGTGCCAGCAGCTTAGCAGGACAGTCGGACTTC; cdr3_aa: CASSLAGQSDF
clone_size: -; d_call: -; v_call: TRBV4-2; j_call: TRBJ1-3; cdr3_nt: TGTGCCAGCAGCCAAGAATCGACAGCCTCTGGAAACACCATATATTTT; cdr3_aa: CASSQESTASGNTIYF
clone_size: -; d_call: -; v_call: TRBV6-1; j_call: TRBJ1-5; cdr3_nt: TGTGCCAGCAGTGCCGAGCCCAATCAGCCCCAGCATTTT; cdr3_aa: CASSAEPNQPQHF
clone_size: -; d_call: TRBD2; v_call: TRBV27; j_call: TRBJ2-1; cdr3_nt: TGTGCCAGCAGCGCCGGGACTAGCGGGACCAATGAGCAGTTCTTC; cdr3_aa: CASSAGTSGTNEQFF
clone_size: -; d_call: -; v_call: TRBV6-5; j_call: TRBJ2-3; cdr3_nt: TGTGCCAGCAGTTACTCTGGGGGTACGCAGTATTTT; cdr3_aa: CASSYSGGTQYF
clone_size: -; d_call: -; v_call: TRBV6-6; j_call: TRBJ1-5; cdr3_nt: TGTGCCAGCAGCCGATGGGAGGACAATCAGCCCCAGCATTTT; cdr3_aa: CASSRWEDNQPQHF
clone_size: -; d_call: -; v_call: TRBV2; j_call: TRBJ2-2; cdr3_nt: TGTGCCAGCAGTGAAGGTAATAACAGGAAGAACACCGGGGAGCTGTTTTTT; cdr3_aa: CASSEGNNRKNTGELFF
clone_size: -; d_call: -; v_call: TRBV7-9; j_call: TRBJ2-7; cdr3_nt: TGTGCCAGCAGCTTGCGCGAGCAGTACTTC; cdr3_aa: CASSLREQYF
clone_size: -; d_call: -; v_call: TRBV7-9; j_call: TRBJ2-7; cdr3_nt: TGTGCCAGCACCGGACGAGGCCACGAGCAGTACTTC; cdr3_aa: CASTGRGHEQYF
clone_size: -; d_call: -; v_call: TRBV7-2; j_call: TRBJ1-2; cdr3_nt: TGTGCCAGCAGCTTAGGGGTTGCGGGGGGGCTCGGTGGCTACACCTTC; cdr3_aa: CASSLGVAGGLGGYTF
clone_size: few; d_call: -; v_call: TRBV4-1; j_call: TRBJ1-5; cdr3_nt: TGCGCCAGCAGCCAAGACGGGACGTCAAATCAGCCCCAGCATTTT; cdr3_aa: CASSQDGTSNQPQHF
clone_size: -; d_call: -; v_call: TRBV6-1; j_call: TRBJ2-7; cdr3_nt: TGTGCCAGCAGTGATCTGGGCGCAGCCTACGAGCAGTACTTC; cdr3_aa: CASSDLGAAYEQYF
clone_size: -; d_call: -; v_call: TRBV6-5; j_call: TRBJ1-2; cdr3_nt: TGTGCCAGCAGTTACTTGACGCCGGGTTTGTCCTATGGCTACACCTTC; cdr3_aa: CASSYLTPGLSYGYTF
clone_size: -; d_call: TRBD1; v_call: TRBV6-1; j_call: TRBJ2-7; cdr3_nt: TGTGCCAGCAGATTACAGGGGGCGGGCGGGTACGAGCAGTACTTC; cdr3_aa: CASRLQGAGGYEQYF
clone_size: -; d_call: -; v_call: TRBV27; j_call: TRBJ2-7; cdr3_nt: TGTGCCAGCAGCCTTCGGGAAAGCGGTTCCCCCTACGAGCAGTACTTC; cdr3_aa: CASSLRESGSPYEQYF